The 26 T cell receptor beta chains in this list originate from one sample, sequenced in a study of control samples from healthy donors and cancer patients. Data came from immunoSEQ multiplex PCR; TCRdb stores just in-frame clones and leaves some out. The sample holds about 170,000 clones, roughly 91% seen once. The specimen sequenced was blood. Receptor source: a woman younger than 45 in good health.

The DNA for the CDR3 is TGTGCCAGCAGTTATTCACAGGTGTTGAATGAAAAACTGTTTTTT. It encodes CASSYSQVLNEKLFF. The chain is built from TRBV6-2 or TRBV6-3 and TRBJ1-4, with D maybe TRBD1 (5 bases). Between the trimmed V and J ends, which lost 3 bases and 5 bases, there was a span of 13 bases. Germline lookup yields CDR1 MNHEY and CDR2 SVGEGT. The length of the CDR3 is 15 residues.

The gene calls are TRBV7-2 and TRBJ2-7; TRBD2 matches at 7 bases. Trimming took 2 bases from V and 5 from J; bases not matched to a gene: 9. This CDR3 has 15 amino acids. Per the germline V gene, CDR1 is SGHTA and CDR2 is FQGNSA. The CDR3 DNA reads TGTGCCAGCAGCTTATCCTTTGCGGGACTAAACGAGCAGTACTTC. Translation gives CASSLSFAGLNEQYF.

This chain joins TRBV19 and TRBJ1-5; D is possibly TRBD1 (6 bases). Germline loops: CDR1 LNHDA, CDR2 SQIVND (reference sequence). The CDR3 spans 13 residues. The V end was cut by 5 bases, the J end by 4 bases, with 9 bases between. The CDR3: CASSQQGNQPQHF. The CDR3 DNA follows: TGTGCCAGTAGTCAACAGGGTAATCAGCCCCAGCATTTT.

The chain recombines TRBV11-2 with TRBJ1-6; no definite D call. V lost 0 bases, J lost 5 bases, and 5 bases lay in between. The CDR3 length is 14 residues. Germline values: CDR1 SGHAT, CDR2 FQNNGV. The CDR3 nucleotides read TGTGCCAGCAGCTTAGAACGGCATAATTCACCCCTCCACTTT. It is translated as CASSLERHNSPLHF.

The chain employs TRBV5-1 and TRBJ2-1; 13 nucleotides agree with TRBD2. The CDR3 totals 16 residues. Germline values: CDR1 SGHRS, CDR2 YFSETQ. Losses at the gene ends were 0 bases for V and 3 bases for J; bases not matched to a gene: 0. The CDR3 sequence: CASSLGLAGGYNEQFF. The CDR3 bases are TGCGCCAGCAGCTTGGGACTAGCGGGGGGCTACAATGAGCAGTTCTTC.

This chain connects TRBV5-1 to TRBJ2-2, with D possibly being TRBD2 (6 bases). Trimming shortened V by 1 base and J by 7 bases, and 8 bases separated the two germline ends. Germline V gene lookup returns CDR1 SGHRS and CDR2 YFSETQ. The CDR3 consists of 13 residues. CDR3 sequence: CASSLQGGGELFF. The DNA of the CDR3 is TGCGCCAGCAGCTTGCAGGGAGGCGGGGAGCTGTTTTTT.

The chain carries TRBV6-5 and TRBJ2-1, with no clear D. CDR3 length: 15 residues. The germline V gene encodes CDR1 MNHEY and CDR2 SVGAGI. V was trimmed by 7 bases and J by 5 bases, leaving 18 bases between them. The CDR3 loop reads CASTPYPGFDNEQFF. CDR3 DNA sequence: TGTGCCAGCACCCCCTACCCAGGATTCGACAATGAGCAGTTCTTC.

In DNA, the CDR3 is TGTGCCACCAGTGGGCGGGCGAACACCGGGGAGCTGTTTTTT. This encodes CATSGRANTGELFF. The chain is built from TRBV24-1 and TRBJ2-2; tentatively, D is TRBD2 (5 bases). The CDR3 is 14 residues long. V dropped 5 bases and J dropped 0 bases, with 6 bases sitting between them. Looked up from germline, CDR1 is KGHDR and CDR2 is SFDVKD.

The chain carries TRBV7-8 and TRBJ2-2; 8 bases are a match to TRBD1. V lost 1 base and J lost 7; bases outside the gene matches: 5. The CDR3 has 15 residues. Germline V CDR1 and CDR2: SGHVS, FQNEAQ. For the CDR3, the DNA is TGTGCCAGCAGCTTAGGACAGGGGTGGGGCGGGGAGCTGTTTTTT. Amino acid sequence: CASSLGQGWGGELFF.

The CDR3 loop reads CARSDTSTNEKLFF. Here the CDR3 DNA reads TGTGCCAGGAGCGACACCTCAACTAATGAAAAACTGTTTTTT. The rearrangement joins TRBV2 to TRBJ1-4; no clear D. This CDR3 is built from 14 residues. The ends were cut back, 9 bases at V and 0 bases at J, with 11 bases in the middle. The germline V gene encodes CDR1 SNHLY and CDR2 FYNNEI. The whole variable domain, filled in from reference TRBV2 and TRBJ1-4, reads EPEVTQTPSHQVTQMGQEVILRCVPISNHLYFYWYRQILGQKVEFLVSFYNNEISEKSEIFDDQFSVERPDGSNFTLKIRSTKLEDSAMYFCARSDTSTNEKLFFGSGTQLSVL.

The chain employs TRBV5-5 and TRBJ2-5, with 12 bases identical to TRBD2. Per germline, CDR1 SGHKS and CDR2 YYEKEE (reference sequence). The junction had 2 bases not matched to a gene; V was cut back by 1 base and J by 1 base. The CDR3 sequence is 16 residues long. The CDR3 nucleotides read TGTGCCAGCAGCTTGCTAGCGGGGGGGCCCCAAGAGACCCAGTACTTC. Protein: CASSLLAGGPQETQYF.

This clone occurred a few times. The chain couples TRBV10-3 to TRBJ2-1, with D perhaps matching TRBD2 (6 bases). V was shortened by 6 bases and J by 6 bases, with 24 bases between the two germline ends. CDR3 length: 17 residues. The germline gives CDR1 ENHRY, CDR2 SYGVKD. This chain's CDR3 is CAISETRTTLTSNEQFF. The CDR3 region has the DNA TGTGCCATCAGCGAGACCCGGACTACATTAACAAGCAATGAGCAGTTCTTC.

The rearrangement links TRBV30 to TRBJ1-4, with no clear D. The CDR3 extends over 11 amino acids. CDR1 and CDR2 (germline): GTSNPN, SVGIG (reference sequence). Trimming stripped 0 bases from V and 8 bases from J, with 4 bases between. CDR3 in DNA: TGTGCCTGGAGTGTACGGGAAAAACTGTTTTTT. Encoded protein: CAWSVREKLFF.

This rearrangement joins TRBV7-8 to TRBJ2-5; 9 positions agree with TRBD2. The trim removed 5 bases at V and 5 bases at J, leaving 0 bases unmatched. The CDR3 is made up of 12 amino acids. The V gene's germline CDR1 is SGHVS and CDR2 FQNEAQ. CDR3: CASSGLAETQYF. The CDR3 region has the DNA TGTGCCAGCAGCGGACTAGCGGAGACCCAGTACTTC.

The chain joins TRBV5-1 to TRBJ2-1; D is perhaps TRBD2 (6 bases). The CDR3 covers 15 residues. The V gene's germline CDR1 is SGHRS and CDR2 YFSETQ. The V and J ends lost 2 bases and 0 bases respectively, with 9 bases between them. CDR3 in DNA: TGCGCCAGCAGCTTTGACGGGAGCTCCTACAATGAGCAGTTCTTC. Its translation is CASSFDGSSYNEQFF.

The chain couples TRBV2 to TRBJ1-6; D ambiguous. V lost 1 base and J lost 2, with 6 bases in between. Germline assignment: CDR1 SNHLY and CDR2 FYNNEI. CDR3 length: 15 residues. The CDR3 region has the DNA TGTGCCAGCAGTGAAGGACACGCCTATAATTCACCCCTCCACTTT. It encodes CASSEGHAYNSPLHF.

The chain links TRBV15 to TRBJ1-2; TRBD1 matches 10 bases. This CDR3 region has 15 residues. Looked up from germline, CDR1 is LNHNV and CDR2 is YYDKDF (reference sequence). Trimming removed 2 bases from V and 7 bases from J; junction bases left unmatched: 7. The CDR3, as DNA: TGTGCCACCAGCAGACCCCGACAGGGGGCTTCTGGCTACACCTTC. This translates into CATSRPRQGASGYTF.

This clone was detected once. This chain links TRBV3-1 (or the pseudogene TRBV3-2) with TRBJ2-5; 9 nucleotides agree with TRBD2. Germline V lookup: CDR1 LGHDT, CDR2 YNNKEL (reference sequence). This CDR3 is built from 15 residues. J lost 1 base, V lost 3 bases, and 3 bases had no gene match. The CDR3, as DNA: TGTGCCAGCAGCCAGCGGGGGGGTATCCAAGAGACCCAGTACTTC. Translated: CASSQRGGIQETQYF.

This clone was recorded once. A read error may account for a junction end that differs from germline. The CDR3 sequence: CASSQDQGHQLQHF. The CDR3 DNA reads as TGTGCCAGCAGCCAAGATCAGGGTCATCAGCTCCAGCATTTT. The chain has TRBV4-2 and TRBJ1-5; weak D call: TRBD1 (5 bases). The CDR3 has 14 amino acids. Germline CDR1 is LGHNA and CDR2 is YNFKEQ.

CDR3 in amino acids: CASTRTGVGEKLFF. The CDR3 DNA reads TGTGCCAGTACCAGGACAGGGGTTGGAGAAAAACTGTTTTTT. The chain is built from TRBV19 and TRBJ1-4; 9 bases align to TRBD1. The CDR3 contains 14 residues. J gave up 8 bases and V 7 bases, and 8 bases lay outside the gene matches. Germline CDR1 is LNHDA and CDR2 is SQIVND (reference sequence).

The rearrangement joins TRBV7-9 to TRBJ1-1; D is unclear. The CDR3 sequence is 13 residues long. Germline loops: CDR1 SEHNR, CDR2 FQNEAQ (reference sequence). V was pared by 5 bases and J by 0 bases, with 7 bases between. The chain's CDR3 is CASSITVNTEAFF. CDR3 DNA sequence: TGTGCCAGCAGCATCACAGTGAACACTGAAGCTTTCTTT. The variable domain in full, with the rest retrieved from reference TRBV7-9 and TRBJ1-1, is DTGVSQNPRHKITKRGQNVTFRCDPISEHNRLYWYRQTLGQGPEFLTYFQNEAQLEKSRLLSDRFSAERPKGSFSTLEIQRTEQGDSAMYLCASSITVNTEAFFGQGTRLTVV.

This clone is a singleton in its sample. The chain carries TRBV11-2 and TRBJ2-7, with no clear D. Trimming left V 3 bases short and J 0 bases short, with 6 bases between. Per the germline V gene, CDR1 is SGHAT and CDR2 is FQNNGV. The CDR3 loop spans 13 amino acids. Here the CDR3 DNA reads TGTGCCAGCAGCTTCGATCGCTCCTACGAGCAGTACTTC. Protein: CASSFDRSYEQYF.

V gene TRBV5-4 combines with J gene TRBJ1-4; D ambiguous. Germline V gene lookup returns CDR1 SGHNT and CDR2 YYREEE (reference sequence). The CDR3 is made up of 14 amino acids. With 4 bases removed from V and 2 bases from J, the gap between germline ends came to 9 bases. In DNA, the CDR3 is TGTGCCAGCAGCCTTGGACGGACTAATGAAAAACTGTTTTTT. It specifies CASSLGRTNEKLFF.

V is TRBV2 and J is TRBJ2-7; D is undetermined. Germline CDR1 reads SNHLY; CDR2 reads FYNNEI. Trimming took 3 bases from V and 4 from J, leaving 1 base between them. CDR3 length: 10 amino acids. The CDR3 is CASSDYEQYF. The DNA for the CDR3 is TGTGCCAGCAGTGATTACGAGCAGTACTTC.

The CDR3 spells CASSSTGMGQFF. Here the CDR3 DNA reads TGTGCCAGCAGCTCCACAGGGATGGGGCAGTTCTTC. V is TRBV21-1 and J is TRBJ2-1; no DNA check was done on the table's D call, TRBD1. TRBV21-1 is a pseudogene. The CDR3 has 12 residues.

The chain links TRBV9 to TRBJ2-2; 8 bases are shared with TRBD2. Losses at the gene ends were 2 bases for V and 4 bases for J; bases not matched to a gene: 7. CDR1 is SGDLS, CDR2 YYNGEE, per germline. CDR3 length: 16 residues. The CDR3 nucleotides read TGTGCCAGCAGCGTTGTCGGGAGGGCCGTCACCGGGGAGCTGTTTTTT. Protein: CASSVVGRAVTGELFF.